A single sample gave rise to the 22 T cell receptor beta chains below, sequenced in a study of cytomegalovirus exposure and HLA in healthy donors. The PCR had 60 Vbeta and 13 Jbeta primers. The assay was immunoSEQ multiplex PCR, and TCRdb's table has in-frame clones only and misses some. The sample lists about 150,000 clones; approximately 80% were seen once. Specimen: PBMCs. These receptors came from a boy aged 2 to 9 in good health and CMV-seronegative.

The V gene is TRBV28, the J gene TRBJ1-1; no reliable D call. V lost 7 bases to trimming and J lost 1 base, with 7 bases between them. Germline CDR1 and CDR2: MDHEN and SYDVKM. This CDR3 is built from 12 residues. CDR3 in DNA: TGTGCCAGCACTCTCGGGAACACTGAAGCTTTCTTT. This encodes CASTLGNTEAFF.

This sequence joins TRBV5-8 and TRBJ2-3, with 9 bases that match TRBD2. The germline V gene encodes CDR1 SGHTS and CDR2 YDEGEE. The CDR3 spans 16 residues. The J segment lost 3 bases and the V segment lost 4 bases, leaving 9 bases of the junction unmatched. CDR3 in DNA: TGTGCCAGCAGCCAGCCAGGGACTAGCTGGACAGATACGCAGTATTTT. Translation gives CASSQPGTSWTDTQYF. Variable domain in full (rest from reference TRBV5-8 and TRBJ2-3): EAGVTQSPTHLIKTRGQQATLRCSPISGHTSVYWYQQALGLGLQFLLWYDEGEERNRGNFPPRFSGRQFPNYSSELNVNALELEDSALYLCASSQPGTSWTDTQYFGPGTRLTVL.

The genes are TRBV4-2 and TRBJ2-7, with 7 nucleotides matching TRBD2. Per germline, CDR1 LGHNA and CDR2 YNFKEQ. J lost 0 bases, V lost 4 bases, and 6 bases had no gene match. The CDR3 spans 15 residues. CDR3 nucleotide sequence: TGTGCCAGCAGCCGCCGGGGGGACGTCTCCTACGAGCAGTACTTC. Encoded protein: CASSRRGDVSYEQYF.

The chain couples TRBV9 to TRBJ2-2; weak D call: TRBD1 (6 bases). Deletions cut 3 bases from V and 3 bases from J, with 15 bases between. The CDR3 totals 16 residues. Germline CDR1 is SGDLS and CDR2 is YYNGEE. The CDR3 sequence is CASSAPQGSDTGELFF. Written as DNA, the CDR3 is TGTGCCAGCAGCGCCCCCCAGGGGTCGGACACCGGGGAGCTGTTTTTT.

V usage is TRBV10-3 and J usage is TRBJ2-3; 7 bases are shared with TRBD1. Looked up from germline, CDR1 is ENHRY and CDR2 is SYGVKD. V gave up 5 bases and J gave up 2 bases; unmatched junction bases: 10. CDR3 size: 16 residues. The CDR3 DNA reads TGTGCCATCAGTAACCGGACAGGCATGACCACAGATACGCAGTATTTT. This sequence encodes CAISNRTGMTTDTQYF.

The rearrangement joins TRBV9 to TRBJ2-5; 8 positions match TRBD2. Germline loops: CDR1 SGDLS, CDR2 YYNGEE. The CDR3 sequence is 15 residues long. The J segment lost 6 bases and the V segment lost 0 bases, leaving 7 bases of the junction unmatched. The CDR3 DNA follows: TGTGCCAGCAGCGTAGCCCGGGAGGGCGAAAAGACCCAGTACTTC. Its protein is CASSVAREGEKTQYF. The full variable domain, rest sourced from reference TRBV9 and TRBJ2-5, is DSGVTQTPKHLITATGQRVTLRCSPRSGDLSVYWYQQSLDQGLQFLIQYYNGEERAKGNILERFSAQQFPDLHSELNLSSLELGDSALYFCASSVAREGEKTQYFGPGTRLLVL.

V gene TRBV9 combines with J gene TRBJ2-1, with 10 nucleotides matching TRBD2. J was trimmed by 6 bases and V by 2 bases; bases with no gene match: 5. CDR1 is SGDLS and CDR2 is YYNGEE in the germline V gene. This CDR3 is 15 amino acids long. The CDR3 sequence: CASSVPLAGSNEQFF. The CDR3 bases are TGTGCCAGCAGCGTCCCACTAGCGGGGAGCAATGAGCAGTTCTTC. Full variable domain (remainder filled in from reference TRBV9 and TRBJ2-1): DSGVTQTPKHLITATGQRVTLRCSPRSGDLSVYWYQQSLDQGLQFLIQYYNGEERAKGNILERFSAQQFPDLHSELNLSSLELGDSALYFCASSVPLAGSNEQFFGPGTRLTVL.

This rearrangement joins TRBV25-1 to TRBJ2-2; TRBD1 matches 9 bases. The V and J ends lost 8 bases and 3 bases, in that order; junction bases with no gene match: 7. This CDR3 region has 15 residues. Germline assignment: CDR1 MGHDK and CDR2 SYGVNS. The CDR3 sequence is CASAEQGADTGELFF. Here the CDR3 DNA reads TGTGCCAGCGCCGAACAGGGGGCTGACACCGGGGAGCTGTTTTTT.

In DNA, the CDR3 is TGCGCCAGCAGACACGGACAGGTTCCAACCTCTGGGGCCAACGTCCTGACTTTC. This sequence encodes CASRHGQVPTSGANVLTF. The chain couples TRBV5-1 to TRBJ2-6; 7 bases line up with TRBD1. The CDR3 is made up of 18 amino acids. J lost 0 bases, V lost 5 bases, and 11 bases had no gene match. Germline CDR1 and CDR2: SGHRS and YFSETQ. Filled out from reference TRBV5-1 and TRBJ2-6, the complete variable domain reads KAGVTQTPRYLIKTRGQQVTLSCSPISGHRSVSWYQQTPGQGLQFLFEYFSETQRNKGNFPGRFSGRQFSNSRSEMNVSTLELGDSALYLCASRHGQVPTSGANVLTFGAGSRLTVL.

The rearrangement joins TRBV9 to TRBJ1-2; no firm D call. Between the trimmed V and J ends, which lost 3 bases and 12 bases, there was a span of 18 bases. The V gene's germline CDR1 is SGDLS and CDR2 YYNGEE. This CDR3 contains 13 residues. Here the CDR3 DNA reads TGTGCCAGCAGCGCACAGAAAAAGTCGGCGAACACCTTC. The encoded protein is CASSAQKKSANTF.

This chain connects TRBV5-6 to TRBJ2-1; 7 bases are shared with TRBD1. The CDR3 contains 15 residues. Germline assignment: CDR1 SGHDT and CDR2 YYEEEE. J gave up 2 bases and V 2 bases, and 4 bases lay outside the gene matches. The CDR3 here is CASSFVTGTYNEQFF. DNA for the CDR3: TGTGCCAGCAGCTTCGTGACAGGGACCTACAATGAGCAGTTCTTC.

This chain uses TRBV4-2 with TRBJ2-5; 7 bases fit TRBD2. There are 16 residues in the CDR3. The junction had 12 bases not matched to a gene; V was cut back by 4 bases and J by 4 bases. Germline CDR1 is LGHNA and CDR2 is YNFKEQ. CDR3 in amino acids: CASSPLTGGGRETQYF. For the CDR3, the DNA is TGTGCCAGCAGCCCTTTGACGGGGGGAGGACGAGAGACCCAGTACTTC.

The rearrangement links TRBV5-8 to TRBJ2-1; the match to TRBD1 covers 7 bases. The CDR3 totals 16 residues. Per the germline V gene, CDR1 is SGHTS and CDR2 is YDEGEE. Trimming took 0 bases from V and 2 from J; bases not matched to a gene: 5. This CDR3 is CASSLGTGLTYNEQFF. In nucleotides, the CDR3 is TGTGCCAGCAGCTTGGGGACAGGTCTTACCTACAATGAGCAGTTCTTC.

This clone was observed a few times. The chain uses TRBV13 and TRBJ2-7, with a weak D call TRBD1 (6 bases). The V gene's germline CDR1 is PRHDT and CDR2 FYEKMQ (reference sequence). V was shortened by 7 bases and J by 6 bases, with 19 bases between the two germline ends. The CDR3 contains 14 residues. The CDR3, as DNA: TGTGCCAGCACTCAAGGCGCAGGGGCGATCGAGCAGTACTTC. This codes for CASTQGAGAIEQYF.

This sequence joins TRBV27 and TRBJ1-6; 8 bases match TRBD1. The germline gives CDR1 MNHEY, CDR2 SMNVEV (reference sequence). CDR3 length equals 16 residues. V gave up 10 bases and J gave up 5 bases; unmatched junction bases: 13. CDR3 region: CATRTGTGADNSPLHF. In DNA form, the CDR3 reads TGTGCCACCAGGACAGGGACTGGAGCGGATAATTCACCCCTCCACTTT.

The V call is TRBV7-9, the J call TRBJ2-1; TRBD2 aligns across 10 bases. Unmatched junction bases numbered 10, after V lost 6 bases and J lost 5 bases. Germline CDR1 SEHNR, CDR2 FQNEAQ (reference sequence). The CDR3 is made up of 16 amino acids. The CDR3 loop reads CASRIAGTSANNEQFF. The CDR3 DNA reads TGTGCCAGCAGAATCGCCGGGACTAGCGCCAACAATGAGCAGTTCTTC. Looking up the rest from reference TRBV7-9 and TRBJ2-1 gives the full variable domain: DTGVSQNPRHKITKRGQNVTFRCDPISEHNRLYWYRQTLGQGPEFLTYFQNEAQLEKSRLLSDRFSAERPKGSFSTLEIQRTEQGDSAMYLCASRIAGTSANNEQFFGPGTRLTVL.

The V and J genes are TRBV5-1 and TRBJ2-1; TRBD2 matches 12 bases. Trimming at V came to 4 bases and at J to 3 bases, leaving 5 bases not matched to a gene. The CDR3 covers 16 residues. Germline V CDR1 and CDR2: SGHRS, YFSETQ. This chain's CDR3 is CASSAKLAGGYNEQFF. The CDR3 bases are TGCGCCAGCAGCGCTAAACTAGCGGGAGGCTACAATGAGCAGTTCTTC.

This clone was observed a single time. This sequence joins TRBV27 and TRBJ1-2; TRBD1 is a possible D gene (6 bases). The CDR3 is 16 residues long. From germline, CDR1 is MNHEY and CDR2 SMNVEV (reference sequence). Trimming shortened V by 5 bases and J by 5 bases, and 21 bases separated the two germline ends. Written as DNA, the CDR3 is TGTGCCAGCAGTGAGAAACAGGGTTTGGTGGGTTATGGCTACACCTTC. Protein: CASSEKQGLVGYGYTF.

V is TRBV9 and J is TRBJ1-1; tentative D call: TRBD1 (6 bases). V was trimmed by 3 bases and J by 1 base, leaving 10 bases between them. This CDR3 has 14 amino acids. The V gene's germline CDR1 is SGDLS and CDR2 YYNGEE. CDR3 protein: CASSAGHQNTEAFF. For the CDR3, the DNA is TGTGCCAGCAGCGCGGGACACCAGAACACTGAAGCTTTCTTT.

This clone was seen a handful of times. This sequence joins TRBV9 and TRBJ1-2, with unresolved D. V gave up 6 bases and J gave up 5 bases, with 14 bases separating them. Germline CDR1 SGDLS, CDR2 YYNGEE. CDR3 size: 13 residues. CDR3 nucleotide sequence: TGTGCCAGCAAGACGAGGCGATTATATGGCTACACCTTC. Protein: CASKTRRLYGYTF.

The rearrangement joins TRBV5-8 to TRBJ1-5, with 9 bases that match TRBD1. CDR3 length: 16 amino acids. J was trimmed by 8 bases and V by 4 bases; bases with no gene match: 13. CDR1 is SGHTS, CDR2 YDEGEE, per germline. The CDR3 region is CASSRYRDRDIKPQHF. DNA of the CDR3: TGTGCCAGCAGCAGGTATAGGGACAGGGACATAAAGCCCCAGCATTTT. Full variable domain (outside the CDR3, taken from reference TRBV5-8 and TRBJ1-5): EAGVTQSPTHLIKTRGQQATLRCSPISGHTSVYWYQQALGLGLQFLLWYDEGEERNRGNFPPRFSGRQFPNYSSELNVNALELEDSALYLCASSRYRDRDIKPQHFGDGTRLSIL.

The chain carries TRBV27 and TRBJ2-1; no reliable D call. The CDR3 is 15 amino acids. Germline V CDR1 and CDR2: MNHEY, SMNVEV (reference sequence). The germline V and J ends were trimmed by 2 bases and 6 bases, with 14 bases remaining between them. In DNA, the CDR3 is TGTGCCAGCAGTTTACTAAAGGCGGTCCCCAATGAGCAGTTCTTC. Protein: CASSLLKAVPNEQFF.